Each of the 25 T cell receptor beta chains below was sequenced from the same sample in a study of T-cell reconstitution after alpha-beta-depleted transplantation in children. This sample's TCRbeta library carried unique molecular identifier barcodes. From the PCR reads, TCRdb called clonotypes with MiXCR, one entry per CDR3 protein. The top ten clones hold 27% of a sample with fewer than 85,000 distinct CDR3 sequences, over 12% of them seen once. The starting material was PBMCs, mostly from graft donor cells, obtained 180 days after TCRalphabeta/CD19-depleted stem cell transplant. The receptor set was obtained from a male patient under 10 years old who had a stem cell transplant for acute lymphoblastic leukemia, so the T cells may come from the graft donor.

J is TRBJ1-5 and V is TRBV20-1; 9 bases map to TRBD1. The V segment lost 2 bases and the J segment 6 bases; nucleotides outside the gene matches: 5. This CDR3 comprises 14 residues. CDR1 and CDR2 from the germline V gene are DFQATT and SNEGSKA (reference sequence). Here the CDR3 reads CSARTQGASQPQHF. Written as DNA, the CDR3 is TGCAGTGCTAGAACACAGGGGGCTAGTCAGCCCCAGCATTTT.

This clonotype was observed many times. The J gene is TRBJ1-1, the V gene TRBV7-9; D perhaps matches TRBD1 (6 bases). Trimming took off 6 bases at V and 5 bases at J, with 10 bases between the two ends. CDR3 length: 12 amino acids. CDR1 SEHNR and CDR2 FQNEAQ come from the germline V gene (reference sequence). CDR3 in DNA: TGTGCCAGCAGTTTTACAGGGACTGAAGCTTTCTTT. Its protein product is CASSFTGTEAFF.

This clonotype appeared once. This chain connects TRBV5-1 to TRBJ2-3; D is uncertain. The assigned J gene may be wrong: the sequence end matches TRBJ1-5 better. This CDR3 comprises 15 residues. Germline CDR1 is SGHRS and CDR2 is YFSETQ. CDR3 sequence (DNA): TGCGCCAGCAGCCCAGCGGGAACTAGCACAGATACGCAGCATTTT. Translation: CASSPAGTSTDTQHF.

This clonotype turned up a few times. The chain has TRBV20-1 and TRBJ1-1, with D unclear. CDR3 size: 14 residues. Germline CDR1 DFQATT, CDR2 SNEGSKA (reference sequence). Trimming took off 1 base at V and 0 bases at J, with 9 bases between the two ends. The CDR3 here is CSARASSLNTEAFF. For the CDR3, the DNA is TGCAGTGCTAGAGCCAGCTCGTTGAACACTGAAGCTTTCTTT.

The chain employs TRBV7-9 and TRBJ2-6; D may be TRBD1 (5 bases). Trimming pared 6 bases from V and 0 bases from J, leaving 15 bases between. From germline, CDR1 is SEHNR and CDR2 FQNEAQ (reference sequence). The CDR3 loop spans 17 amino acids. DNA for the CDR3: TGTGCCAGCAGGCCCGTGCAAGGGGCCTCTGGGGCCAACGTCCTGACTTTC. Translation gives CASRPVQGASGANVLTF. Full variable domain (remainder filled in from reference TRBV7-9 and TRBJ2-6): DTGVSQNPRHKITKRGQNVTFRCDPISEHNRLYWYRQTLGQGPEFLTYFQNEAQLEKSRLLSDRFSAERPKGSFSTLEIQRTEQGDSAMYLCASRPVQGASGANVLTFGAGSRLTVL.

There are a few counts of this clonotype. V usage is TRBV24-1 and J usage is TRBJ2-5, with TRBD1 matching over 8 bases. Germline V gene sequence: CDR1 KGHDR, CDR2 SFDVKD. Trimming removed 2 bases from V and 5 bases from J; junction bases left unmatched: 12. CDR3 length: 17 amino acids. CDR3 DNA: TGTGCCACCAGTGATTCCACCGGTCGGACAGGGTTCGAGACCCAGTACTTC. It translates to CATSDSTGRTGFETQYF.

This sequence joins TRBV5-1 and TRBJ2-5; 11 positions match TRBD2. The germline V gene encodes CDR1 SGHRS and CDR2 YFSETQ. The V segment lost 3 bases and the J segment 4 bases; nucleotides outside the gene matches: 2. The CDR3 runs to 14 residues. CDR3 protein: CASSSGTSGETQYF. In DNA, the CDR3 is TGCGCCAGCAGCTCCGGGACTAGCGGAGAGACCCAGTACTTC.

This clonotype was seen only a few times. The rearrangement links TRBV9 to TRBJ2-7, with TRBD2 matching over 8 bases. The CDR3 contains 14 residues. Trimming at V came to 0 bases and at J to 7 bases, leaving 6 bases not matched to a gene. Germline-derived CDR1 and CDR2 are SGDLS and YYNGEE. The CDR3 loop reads CASSVAGGRSEQYF. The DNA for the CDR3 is TGTGCCAGCAGCGTAGCGGGGGGGCGGTCGGAGCAGTACTTC.

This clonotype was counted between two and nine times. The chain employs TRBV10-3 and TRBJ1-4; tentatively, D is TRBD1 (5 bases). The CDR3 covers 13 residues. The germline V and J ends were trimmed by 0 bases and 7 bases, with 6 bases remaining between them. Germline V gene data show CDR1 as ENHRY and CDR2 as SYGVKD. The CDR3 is CAISESQGEKLFF. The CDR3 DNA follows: TGTGCCATCAGTGAGTCGCAGGGTGAAAAACTGTTTTTT.

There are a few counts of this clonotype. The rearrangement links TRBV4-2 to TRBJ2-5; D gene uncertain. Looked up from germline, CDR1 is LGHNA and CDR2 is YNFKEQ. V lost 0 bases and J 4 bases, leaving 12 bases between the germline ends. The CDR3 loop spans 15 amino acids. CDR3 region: CASSQDGNRRETQYF. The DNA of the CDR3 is TGTGCCAGCAGCCAAGATGGTAATCGTCGAGAGACCCAGTACTTC.

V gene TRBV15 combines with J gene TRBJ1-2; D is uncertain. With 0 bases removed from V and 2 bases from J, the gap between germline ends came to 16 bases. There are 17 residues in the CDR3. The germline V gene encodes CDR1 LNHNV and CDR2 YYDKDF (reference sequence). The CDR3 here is CATSRESASFLNYGYTF. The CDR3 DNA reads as TGTGCCACCAGCAGAGAATCGGCCAGCTTTTTAAACTATGGCTACACCTTC.

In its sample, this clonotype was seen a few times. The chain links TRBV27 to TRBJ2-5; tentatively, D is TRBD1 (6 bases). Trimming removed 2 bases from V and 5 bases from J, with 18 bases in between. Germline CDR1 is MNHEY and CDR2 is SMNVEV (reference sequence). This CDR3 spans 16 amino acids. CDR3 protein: CASSLGFKQGRETQYF. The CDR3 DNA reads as TGTGCCAGCAGTTTAGGGTTCAAACAGGGAAGGGAGACCCAGTACTTC.

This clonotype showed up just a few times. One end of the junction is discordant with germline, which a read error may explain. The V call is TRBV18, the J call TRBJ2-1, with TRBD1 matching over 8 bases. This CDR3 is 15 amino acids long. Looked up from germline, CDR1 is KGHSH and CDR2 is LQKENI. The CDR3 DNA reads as TGTGCCAGCTCAGGGGGGACAGGCTCCCACAATGAGCAGTTCTTC. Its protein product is CASSGGTGSHNEQFF.

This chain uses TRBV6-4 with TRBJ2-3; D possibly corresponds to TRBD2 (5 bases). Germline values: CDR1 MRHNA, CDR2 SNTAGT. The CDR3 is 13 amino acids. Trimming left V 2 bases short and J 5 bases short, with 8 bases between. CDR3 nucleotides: TGTGCCAGCAGTGACAGGGCGGGAGATACGCAGTATTTT. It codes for CASSDRAGDTQYF.

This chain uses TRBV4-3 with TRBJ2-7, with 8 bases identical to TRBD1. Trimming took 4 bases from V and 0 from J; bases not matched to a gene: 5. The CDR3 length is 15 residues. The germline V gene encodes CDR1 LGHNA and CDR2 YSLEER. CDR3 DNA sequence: TGCGCCAGCAGCCGGGGGACAGGCTCCTCCTACGAGCAGTACTTC. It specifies CASSRGTGSSYEQYF.

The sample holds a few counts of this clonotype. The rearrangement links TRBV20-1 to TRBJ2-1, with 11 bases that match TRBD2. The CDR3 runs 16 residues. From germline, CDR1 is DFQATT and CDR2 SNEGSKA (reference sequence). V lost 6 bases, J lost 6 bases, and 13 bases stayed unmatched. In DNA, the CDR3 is TGCAGTGCCTTCTACCCGACTAGCGGGAAGGGCAATGAGCAGTTCTTC. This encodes CSAFYPTSGKGNEQFF.

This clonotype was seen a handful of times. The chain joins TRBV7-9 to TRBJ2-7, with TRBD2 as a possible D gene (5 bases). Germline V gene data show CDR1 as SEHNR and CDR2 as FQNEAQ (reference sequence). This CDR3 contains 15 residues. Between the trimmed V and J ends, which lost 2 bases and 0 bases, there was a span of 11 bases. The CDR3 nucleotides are TGTGCCAGCAGCTTAAGTGAAGGGAGCTCCTACGAGCAGTACTTC. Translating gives CASSLSEGSSYEQYF. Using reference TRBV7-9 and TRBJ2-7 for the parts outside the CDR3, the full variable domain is DTGVSQNPRHKITKRGQNVTFRCDPISEHNRLYWYRQTLGQGPEFLTYFQNEAQLEKSRLLSDRFSAERPKGSFSTLEIQRTEQGDSAMYLCASSLSEGSSYEQYFGPGTRLTVT.

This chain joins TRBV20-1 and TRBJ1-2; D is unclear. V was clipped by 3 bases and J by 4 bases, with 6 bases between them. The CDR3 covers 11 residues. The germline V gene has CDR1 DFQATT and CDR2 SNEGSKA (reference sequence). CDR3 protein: CSARPGYGYTF. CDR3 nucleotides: TGCAGTGCTAGGCCCGGCTATGGCTACACCTTC.

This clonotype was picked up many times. The CDR3 DNA reads as TGTGCCAGCAGCAATGGACTAGGAAGACCCTACGAGCAGTACTTC. Translation: CASSNGLGRPYEQYF. The rearrangement links TRBV7-2 to TRBJ2-7; 7 bases fit TRBD2. CDR1 and CDR2 (germline): SGHTA, FQGNSA. The CDR3 totals 15 residues. With 5 bases clipped from V and 2 bases from J, the junction kept 9 bases outside the gene matches.

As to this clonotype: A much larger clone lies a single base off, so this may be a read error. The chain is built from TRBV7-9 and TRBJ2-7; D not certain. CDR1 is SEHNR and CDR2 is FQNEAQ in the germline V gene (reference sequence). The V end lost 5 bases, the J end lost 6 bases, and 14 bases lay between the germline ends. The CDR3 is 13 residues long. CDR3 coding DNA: TGTGCCAGCAGCCCTTTTCCCCTCTGCGAGCAGTACTTC. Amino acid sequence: CASSPFPLCEQYF. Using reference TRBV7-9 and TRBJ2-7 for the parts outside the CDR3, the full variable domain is DTGVSQNPRHKITKRGQNVTFRCDPISEHNRLYWYRQTLGQGPEFLTYFQNEAQLEKSRLLSDRFSAERPKGSFSTLEIQRTEQGDSAMYLCASSPFPLCEQYFGPGTRLTVT.

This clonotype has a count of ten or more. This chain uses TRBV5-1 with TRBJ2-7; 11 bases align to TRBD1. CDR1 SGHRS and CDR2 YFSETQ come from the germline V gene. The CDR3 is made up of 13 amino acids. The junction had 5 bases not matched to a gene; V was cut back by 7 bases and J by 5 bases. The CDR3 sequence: CASGQGARDEQYF. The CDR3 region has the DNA TGCGCCAGCGGACAGGGGGCGCGAGACGAGCAGTACTTC.

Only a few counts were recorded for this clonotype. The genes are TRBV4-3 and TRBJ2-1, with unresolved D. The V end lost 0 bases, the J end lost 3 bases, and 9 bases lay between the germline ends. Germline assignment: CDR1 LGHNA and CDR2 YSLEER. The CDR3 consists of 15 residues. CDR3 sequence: CASSQDKAGYNEQFF. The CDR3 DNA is TGCGCCAGCAGCCAAGACAAGGCAGGCTACAATGAGCAGTTCTTC.

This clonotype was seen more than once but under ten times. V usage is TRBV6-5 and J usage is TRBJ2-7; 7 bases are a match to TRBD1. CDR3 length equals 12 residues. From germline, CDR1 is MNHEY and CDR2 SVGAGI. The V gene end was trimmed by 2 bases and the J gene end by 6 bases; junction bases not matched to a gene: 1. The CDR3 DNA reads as TGTGCCAGCAGTTACCGGACAGGCGAGCAGTACTTC. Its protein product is CASSYRTGEQYF.

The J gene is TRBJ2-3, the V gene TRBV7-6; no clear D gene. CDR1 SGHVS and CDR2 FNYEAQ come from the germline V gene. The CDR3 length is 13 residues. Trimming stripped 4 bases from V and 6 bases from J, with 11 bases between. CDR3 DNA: TGTGCCAGCAGCTCACGACCCCACGATACGCAGTATTTT. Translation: CASSSRPHDTQYF.

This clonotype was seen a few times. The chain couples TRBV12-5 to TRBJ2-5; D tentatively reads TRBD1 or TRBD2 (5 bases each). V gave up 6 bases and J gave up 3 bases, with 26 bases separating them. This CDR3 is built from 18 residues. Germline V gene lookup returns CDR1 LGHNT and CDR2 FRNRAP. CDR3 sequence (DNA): TGTGCTAGTGGCCTTACCCGCAGGGAGAAGGTTCGAGAAGAGACCCAGTACTTC. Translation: CASGLTRREKVREETQYF.